This T cell receptor beta chain appears in the sequencing data of a study of blood T cell repertoires in COVID-19. Study in general: Material from acute and convalescent COVID-19 was sourced from the United States, Italy and Spain. T cells, B-cell-depleted T cells, or PBMCs supplied cDNA or gDNA.

Per the original data handling: It was from reference gene primer amplification that nucleated cell counts were estimated. Generated by immunoSEQ multiplex PCR, the TCRdb table keeps only in-frame clones and is missing some. D and trimming come from the DNA, and the V and J calls and clone size come from that table. The sample has over 250,000 clones, 70% to 90% seen once; the top ten hold 11%. The V end was cut by 3 bases, the J end by 3 bases, with 14 bases between. CDR3 length: 15 amino acids. CDR1 is LNHDA and CDR2 is SQIVND in the germline V gene (reference sequence). This clonotype was sampled from an older woman with acute or convalescent COVID-19. Sequenced sample: peripheral blood. The rearrangement uses TRBV19 and TRBJ1-2; a possible D gene is TRBD1 (6 bases). The CDR3 DNA reads as TGTGCCAGTAGTATTCGGGGGGCTGCTGACTATGGCTACACCTTC. It encodes CASSIRGAADYGYTF.